This TCR beta chain was sequenced in a study of blood T cell repertoires in COVID-19. Study context: COVID-19 samples from acute and convalescent phases originated in the United States, Italy and Spain. From T cells, B-cell-depleted T cells, or PBMCs came the material, which was cDNA or gDNA.

Germline V gene data show CDR1 as LNHDA and CDR2 as SQIVND (reference sequence). V was trimmed by 6 bases and J by 7 bases, leaving 13 bases between them. This CDR3 has 13 amino acids. Only in-frame clones appear in the TCRdb table, and some are missing; sequencing was by immunoSEQ multiplex PCR. Among over 200,000 clones, around 86% were seen once, and the ten largest hold about a sixth. Cohort 3 donors were reported recovered after two negative PCRs, clearance, or symptom resolution. The V and J genes are TRBV19 and TRBJ1-5; D unresolved. The receptor comes from a man aged 18 to 29 who had recovered from COVID-19. Sequenced: PBMCs or T cells enriched from blood (not recorded which). CDR3 bases: TGTGCCAGTAGCAACCCCGGGTGGCAGCCCCAGCATTTT. It is translated as CASSNPGWQPQHF.